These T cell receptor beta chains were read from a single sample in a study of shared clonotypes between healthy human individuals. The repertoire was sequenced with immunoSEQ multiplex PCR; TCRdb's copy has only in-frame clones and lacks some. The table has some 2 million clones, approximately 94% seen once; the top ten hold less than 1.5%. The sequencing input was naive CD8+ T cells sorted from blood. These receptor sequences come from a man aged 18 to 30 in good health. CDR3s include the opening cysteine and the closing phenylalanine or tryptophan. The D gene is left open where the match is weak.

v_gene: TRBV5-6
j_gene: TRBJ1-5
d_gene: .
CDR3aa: CASSPWDASNQPQHF

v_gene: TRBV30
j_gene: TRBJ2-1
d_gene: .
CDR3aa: CAWSADKDEQFF

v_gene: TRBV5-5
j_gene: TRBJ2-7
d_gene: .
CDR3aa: CASSLEALTFREQYF

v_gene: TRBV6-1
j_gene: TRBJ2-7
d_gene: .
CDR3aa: CASTGSAFPSYEQYF

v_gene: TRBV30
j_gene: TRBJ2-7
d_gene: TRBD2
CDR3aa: CAWGGTSVAYEQYF

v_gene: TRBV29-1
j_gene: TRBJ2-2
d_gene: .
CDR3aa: CSVVQGTGELFF

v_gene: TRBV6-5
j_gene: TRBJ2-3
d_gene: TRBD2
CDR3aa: CASSSSGKIDTQYF

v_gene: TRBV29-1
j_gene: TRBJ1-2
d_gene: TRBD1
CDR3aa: CSVDQGQSGYTF

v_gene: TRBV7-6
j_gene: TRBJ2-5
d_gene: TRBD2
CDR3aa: CASSSAGAGETQYF

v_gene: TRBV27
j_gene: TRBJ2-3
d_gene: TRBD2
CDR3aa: CASTGGLANTDTQYF

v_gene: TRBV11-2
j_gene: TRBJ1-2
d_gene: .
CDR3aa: CASSFRRGATGPANYGYTF

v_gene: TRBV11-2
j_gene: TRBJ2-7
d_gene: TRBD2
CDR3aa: CASSLELAGGEQYF

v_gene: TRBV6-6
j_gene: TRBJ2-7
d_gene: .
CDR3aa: CASSYAHGWDYEQYF

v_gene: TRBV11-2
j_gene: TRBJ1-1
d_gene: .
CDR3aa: CASSLVPGNTEAFF

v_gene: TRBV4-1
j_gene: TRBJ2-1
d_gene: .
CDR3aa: CASSPGDPRANEQFF

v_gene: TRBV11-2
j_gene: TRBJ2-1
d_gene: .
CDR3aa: CASSSNPPQWSWPDNEQFF

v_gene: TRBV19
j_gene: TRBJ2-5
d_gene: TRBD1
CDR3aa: CASTADRGQETQYF

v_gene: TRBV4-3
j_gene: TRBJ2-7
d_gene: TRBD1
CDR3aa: CASSQDRDRSYEQYF

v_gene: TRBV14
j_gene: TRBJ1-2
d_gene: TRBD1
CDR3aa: CASSPRTGVYGYTF

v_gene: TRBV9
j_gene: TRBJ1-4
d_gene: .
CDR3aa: CASSTTGIYSEKLFF

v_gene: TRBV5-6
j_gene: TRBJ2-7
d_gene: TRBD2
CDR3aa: CASSVGTSGAYEQYF

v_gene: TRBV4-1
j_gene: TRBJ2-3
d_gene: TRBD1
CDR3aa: CASSRTGATDTQYF

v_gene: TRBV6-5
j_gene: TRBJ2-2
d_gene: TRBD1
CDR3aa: CASSYFKGAGGELFF

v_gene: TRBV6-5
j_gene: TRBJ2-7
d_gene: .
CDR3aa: CASGLRGYEQYF

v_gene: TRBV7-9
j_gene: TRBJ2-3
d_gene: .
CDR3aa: CASSTGPSPDTQYF

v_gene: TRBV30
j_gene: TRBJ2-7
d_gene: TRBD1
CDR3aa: CAWVRTGTHEQYF

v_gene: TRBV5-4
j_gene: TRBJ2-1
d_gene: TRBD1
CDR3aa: CASSADRDTYNEQFF

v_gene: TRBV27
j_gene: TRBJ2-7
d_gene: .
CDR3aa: CASSFGTAYEQYF

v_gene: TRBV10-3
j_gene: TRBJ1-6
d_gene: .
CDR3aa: CAISEAGYDSPLHF

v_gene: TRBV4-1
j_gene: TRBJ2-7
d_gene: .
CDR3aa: CASSQDGKGWDEQYF

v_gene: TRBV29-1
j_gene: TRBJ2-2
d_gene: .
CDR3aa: CSVEVSWGGELFF

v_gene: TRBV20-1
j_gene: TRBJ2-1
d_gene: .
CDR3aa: CSAYPADEQFF

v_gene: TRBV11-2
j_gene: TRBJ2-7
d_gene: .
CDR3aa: CASSLAGTADSSSKYF

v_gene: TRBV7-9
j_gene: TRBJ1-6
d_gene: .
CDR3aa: CASSLELGAGFFNSPLHF

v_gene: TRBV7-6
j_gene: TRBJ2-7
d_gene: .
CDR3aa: CASSLAGSYEQYF

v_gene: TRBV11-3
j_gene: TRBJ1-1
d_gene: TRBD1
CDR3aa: CASSPRGGANTEAFF

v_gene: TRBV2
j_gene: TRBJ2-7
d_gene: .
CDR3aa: CASSERGTADEQYF

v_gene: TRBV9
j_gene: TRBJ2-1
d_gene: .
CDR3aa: CASSVATGAVSYNEQFF

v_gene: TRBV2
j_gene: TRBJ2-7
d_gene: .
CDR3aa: CASIYRDGTREQYF